The sequence of this TCR beta chain was determined in a study of Ad26.COV2.S vaccination and SARS-CoV-2 variants. Study results and limitations: Researchers cautioned that TCR breadth and depth analyses may have underestimated total T cell responses.

Sequenced by immunoSEQ multiplex PCR; TCRdb stores in-frame clones only, minus some. The sample includes some 350,000 clones, 75% to 90% seen only once; the top ten take around 5.5%. Sample treatment: 15 to 20 received Ad26.COV2.S at low or high dose, single or two shots; 5 received placebo; per-sample allocation not given. Day 63 following the first vaccine or placebo injection was when the samples were taken. Per the germline V gene, CDR1 is LNHNV and CDR2 is YYDKDF (reference sequence). V was pared by 1 base and J by 8 bases, with 9 bases of the junction left unmatched. The CDR3 extends over 15 amino acids. About this clone: What it binds is not known.

The V call is TRBV15, the J call TRBJ2-3, with 7 bases lining up with TRBD1. This sequence originates from a person aged 18-65 years who received the Ad26.COV2.S COVID-19 vaccine or a placebo. The material sequenced was peripheral blood, taken in a trial of Ad26.COV2.S vaccine versus placebo. DNA of the CDR3: TGTGCCACCAGCAGAGGACGGCTAGAGGGGGCTACGCAGTATTTT. Translating it yields CATSRGRLEGATQYF.